A single T cell receptor beta chain is shown here with its context. This record comes from a study of control samples from healthy donors and cancer patients. Sequenced by immunoSEQ multiplex PCR; TCRdb stores in-frame clones only, minus some. Among approximately 100,000 clones listed, 90% were seen once. This CDR3 spans 15 amino acids. Germline CDR1 reads SNHLY; CDR2 reads FYNNEI. The V end lost 8 bases, the J end lost 2 bases, and 18 bases lay between the germline ends. The rearrangement links TRBV2 to TRBJ1-2; perhaps TRBD1 as D (5 bases). The sequence was collected from a human donor in good health. The donor label of this sample is uncertain. The sample taken for sequencing was blood. The CDR3 spells CASARGALPNYGYTF. Written as DNA, the CDR3 is TGTGCCAGCGCAAGAGGGGCGCTCCCAAACTATGGCTACACCTTC.